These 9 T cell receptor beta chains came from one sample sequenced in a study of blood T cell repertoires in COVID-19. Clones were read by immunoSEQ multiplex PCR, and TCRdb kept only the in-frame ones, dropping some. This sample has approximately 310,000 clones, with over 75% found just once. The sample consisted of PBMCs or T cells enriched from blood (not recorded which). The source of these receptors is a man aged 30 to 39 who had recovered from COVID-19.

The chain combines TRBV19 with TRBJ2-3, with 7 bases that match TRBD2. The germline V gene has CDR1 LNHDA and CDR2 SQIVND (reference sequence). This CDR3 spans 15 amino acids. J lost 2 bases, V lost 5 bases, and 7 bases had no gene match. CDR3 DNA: TGTGCCAGTAGTCGGGGCGGGGGAATCACAGATACGCAGTATTTT. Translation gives CASSRGGGITDTQYF.

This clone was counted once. The CDR3 protein is CASSTSGGPYGYTF. For the CDR3, the DNA is TGTGCCAGCAGCACCAGCGGGGGTCCCTATGGCTACACCTTC. V and J are TRBV5-6 and TRBJ1-2; D perhaps matches TRBD1 (5 bases). The CDR3 extends over 14 amino acids. CDR1 is SGHDT and CDR2 is YYEEEE in the germline V gene. V was cut by 4 bases and J by 4 bases, with 14 bases left in between.

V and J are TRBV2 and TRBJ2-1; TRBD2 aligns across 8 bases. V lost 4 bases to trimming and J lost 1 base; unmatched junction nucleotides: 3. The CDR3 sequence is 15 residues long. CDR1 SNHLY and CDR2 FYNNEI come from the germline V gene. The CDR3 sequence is CASSGGLDSYNEQFF. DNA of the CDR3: TGTGCCAGCAGTGGGGGACTAGATTCCTACAATGAGCAGTTCTTC. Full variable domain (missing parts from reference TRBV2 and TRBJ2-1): EPEVTQTPSHQVTQMGQEVILRCVPISNHLYFYWYRQILGQKVEFLVSFYNNEISEKSEIFDDQFSVERPDGSNFTLKIRSTKLEDSAMYFCASSGGLDSYNEQFFGPGTRLTVL.

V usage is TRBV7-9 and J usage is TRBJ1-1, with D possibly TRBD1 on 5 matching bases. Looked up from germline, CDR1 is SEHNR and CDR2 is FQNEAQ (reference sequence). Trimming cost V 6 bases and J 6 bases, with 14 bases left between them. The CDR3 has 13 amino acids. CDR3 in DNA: TGTGCCAGCAGGCCCGAAGGGGAAGCTGAAGCTTTCTTT. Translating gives CASRPEGEAEAFF.

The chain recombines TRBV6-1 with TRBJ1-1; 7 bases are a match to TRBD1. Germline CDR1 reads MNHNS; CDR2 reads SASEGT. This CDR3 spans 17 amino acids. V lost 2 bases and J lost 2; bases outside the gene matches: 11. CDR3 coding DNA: TGTGCCAGCAGTGAAAAGGAGCCGGGACAGATTAACACTGAAGCTTTCTTT. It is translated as CASSEKEPGQINTEAFF.

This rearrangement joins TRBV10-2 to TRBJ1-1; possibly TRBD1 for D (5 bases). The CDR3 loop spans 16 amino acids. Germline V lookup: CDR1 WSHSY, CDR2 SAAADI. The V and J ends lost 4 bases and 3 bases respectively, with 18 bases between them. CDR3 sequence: CASSGRAGGADTEAFF. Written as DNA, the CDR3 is TGCGCCAGCAGTGGGAGGGCCGGGGGAGCGGACACTGAAGCTTTCTTT.

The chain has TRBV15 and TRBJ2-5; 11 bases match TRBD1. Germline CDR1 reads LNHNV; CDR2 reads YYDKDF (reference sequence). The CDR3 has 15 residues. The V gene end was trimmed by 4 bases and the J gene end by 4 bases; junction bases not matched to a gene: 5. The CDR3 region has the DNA TGTGCCACCAGCACAGGACAGGGGGCGGGAGAGACCCAGTACTTC. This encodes CATSTGQGAGETQYF.

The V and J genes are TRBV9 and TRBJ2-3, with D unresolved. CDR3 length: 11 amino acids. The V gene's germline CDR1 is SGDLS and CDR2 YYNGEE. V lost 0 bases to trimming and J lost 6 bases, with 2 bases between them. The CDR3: CASSVADTQYF. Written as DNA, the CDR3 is TGTGCCAGCAGCGTAGCGGATACGCAGTATTTT. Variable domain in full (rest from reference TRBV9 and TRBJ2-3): DSGVTQTPKHLITATGQRVTLRCSPRSGDLSVYWYQQSLDQGLQFLIQYYNGEERAKGNILERFSAQQFPDLHSELNLSSLELGDSALYFCASSVADTQYFGPGTRLTVL.

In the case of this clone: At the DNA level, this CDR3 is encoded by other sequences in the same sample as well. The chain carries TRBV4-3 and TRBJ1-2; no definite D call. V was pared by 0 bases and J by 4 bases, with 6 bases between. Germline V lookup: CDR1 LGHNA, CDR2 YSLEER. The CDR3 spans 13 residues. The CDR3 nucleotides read TGCGCCAGCAGCCAAGACGACTCCTATGGCTACACCTTC. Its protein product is CASSQDDSYGYTF.